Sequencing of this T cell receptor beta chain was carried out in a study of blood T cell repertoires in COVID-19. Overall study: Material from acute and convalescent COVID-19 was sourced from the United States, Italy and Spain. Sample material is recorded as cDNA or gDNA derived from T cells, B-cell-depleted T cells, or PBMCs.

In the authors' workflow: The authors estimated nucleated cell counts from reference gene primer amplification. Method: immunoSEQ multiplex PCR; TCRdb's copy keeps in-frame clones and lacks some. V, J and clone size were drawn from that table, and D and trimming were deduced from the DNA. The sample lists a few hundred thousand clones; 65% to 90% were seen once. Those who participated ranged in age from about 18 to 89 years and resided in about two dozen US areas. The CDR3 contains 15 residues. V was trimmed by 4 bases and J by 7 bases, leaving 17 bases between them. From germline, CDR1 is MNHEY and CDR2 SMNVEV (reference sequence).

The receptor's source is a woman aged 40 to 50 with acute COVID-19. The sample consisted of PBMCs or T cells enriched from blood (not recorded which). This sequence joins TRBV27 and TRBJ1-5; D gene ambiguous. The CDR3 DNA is TGTGCCAGCAGTTCTTATCCCCTGGGGAGCCAGCCCCAGCATTTT. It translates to CASSSYPLGSQPQHF.